This TCR beta chain stems from a study of blood T cell repertoires in COVID-19 (dated by TCRdb to between 2020 and 2021). Regarding the research as a whole: Collaborator samples came from the United States, Italy and Spain and covered acute and convalescent phases of COVID-19. The prospective study material was composed of cDNA or gDNA derived from T cells, B-cell-depleted T cells, or PBMCs. Subjects who had been exposed to COVID-19, were actively infected with it, or had recovered from it provided the deeply sampled blood TCRbeta repertoires that made up the dataset. The repertoires were released in a freely available public database meant as a resource for research on the immune response to SARS-CoV-2. The samples were drawn from two sources: the first 160 participants of the ongoing ImmuneRACE study, and 1,254 subjects contributed by 6 global collaborators. The sample metadata nearly always contained a de-identified subject ID, COVID-19 status, age in years and sex. HLA class I and class II types, where available, came from metadata supplied by the sample provider rather than from assay-based typing. Broader findings and caveats from the paper: How much clinical and demographic metadata was included differed by source and by participant, and the metadata was provided uncurated.

Concerning this clone: Its antigen is currently not known. No base-level quality is on record; no much larger clone is a single base apart.

Inclusive of the bounding cysteine and phenylalanine, the CDR3 is 15 residues long. Just the 45-base CDR3 DNA is kept, in frame starting at base 1. Sequences SNHLY (CDR1) and FYNNEI (CDR2) are obtained from the germline V gene. The trim is 0 bases for V and 4 bases for J, with a gap of 7 bases between the germline ends. TCRbeta CDR3 regions were amplified from genomic DNA using the immunoSEQ Assay, a bias-controlled multiplex PCR. The authors processed their data as follows. Nucleated cell counts per sample were estimated from amplification of reference gene primers within the assay. Sequence reads were collapsed and filtered to measure the absolute abundance of every unique TCRbeta CDR3 rearrangement. For each sample, productive Simpson clonality was calculated as the square root of Simpson's diversity index over productive rearrangements. Drawn from immuneACCESS, this table holds only the in-frame rearrangements with V and J called that TCRdb kept. Clones are partly lost; checked studies trace under half to an unresolved V gene and leave the rest unexplained. That table supplies the V and J calls and clone size; D and trimming were determined from the DNA. The sample includes about 220,000 clones, with around 82% observed a single time. Of the sample, 3.6% falls within the top ten clones.

In the prospective study, participants were about 18 to 100 years old, resided in about two dozen geographic areas of the United States, and were enrolled through a virtual design. In the prospective study, participants were assigned to cohorts based on the clinical history participants reported in a screening survey and a study questionnaire. A participant counted as exposed if, within 2 weeks of entering the study, that participant had been in contact with someone who had a PCR-confirmed or clinician-diagnosed COVID-19 case. Each participant in the prospective study had whole blood, serum and a nasopharyngeal or oropharyngeal swab collected by mobile phlebotomists. Prospective study participants could optionally give additional blood draws and questionnaires over a roughly two-month period. Blood samples from the prospective study were shipped frozen or at room temperature prior to DNA extraction.

The sample comprised PBMCs or T cells enriched from blood (not recorded which). The receptor's source is a woman between 40 and 55 years old who had been exposed to COVID-19. Recombination connected TRBV2 to TRBJ1-6; a tentative D call is TRBD1 (6 bases match). This receptor has the CDR3 CASSEAGAYNSPLHF. The nucleotide sequence reads as follows: TGTGCCAGCAGTGAAGCGGGGGCTTATAATTCACCCCTCCACTTT.